These 10 T cell receptor beta chains share one sample of origin, sequenced in a study of Graves' ophthalmopathy and Graves' hyperthyroidism. The sequenced template was RNA, covering the TCR beta CDR3 region. HTBI-primed RT-PCR formed the first round, and a multiplex PCR formed the second. TCRdb passed the multiplex PCR reads through MiXCR, listing each CDR3 protein once. Here the sample spans under 800,000 distinct CDR3 sequences, 22% being singletons. Material: peripheral blood. The receptors were sampled from a woman aged 18-29 years with stable Graves' hyperthyroidism. Some clones in this sample may be carry-over from other donors' samples.

The chain combines TRBV18 with TRBJ1-2; maybe TRBD1 (5 bases). Germline V lookup: CDR1 KGHSH, CDR2 LQKENI. CDR3 length: 15 amino acids. Trimming stripped 4 bases from V and 0 bases from J, with 12 bases between. CDR3 bases: TGTGCCAGCTCACTCGACAGTCAAGCTAACTATGGCTACACCTTC. Translating it yields CASSLDSQANYGYTF.

This clonotype was recorded at least ten times. The chain carries TRBV7-2 and TRBJ2-7; D gene uncertain. Germline values: CDR1 SGHTA, CDR2 FQGNSA. The CDR3 contains 13 residues. V was trimmed by 5 bases and J by 2 bases, leaving 10 bases between them. The CDR3 sequence is CASSTSSPYEQYF. The CDR3 nucleotides are TGTGCCAGCAGCACCTCGTCCCCCTACGAGCAGTACTTC.

This clonotype was detected many times. The chain combines TRBV2 with TRBJ1-1, with 7 bases fitting TRBD1. V lost 0 bases to trimming and J lost 1 base; unmatched junction nucleotides: 2. CDR1 and CDR2 from the germline V gene are SNHLY and FYNNEI. The CDR3 has 15 residues. The CDR3 loop is CASSEARGGNTEAFF. The CDR3 bases are TGTGCCAGCAGTGAAGCCAGGGGGGGGAACACTGAAGCTTTCTTT.

This clonotype was seen at least ten times. J is TRBJ1-1 and V is TRBV6-5; maybe TRBD1 (5 bases). The V gene lost 4 bases and the J gene lost 2 bases, with 14 bases spanning the gap. Germline V gene lookup returns CDR1 MNHEY and CDR2 SVGAGI. This CDR3 is built from 15 residues. For the CDR3, the DNA is TGTGCCAGCAGTTTCACGACTGGGGCAAACACTGAAGCTTTCTTT. It specifies CASSFTTGANTEAFF.

This clonotype was found many times. The chain has TRBV20-1 and TRBJ2-5; the match to TRBD2 covers 11 bases. Germline CDR1 and CDR2: DFQATT and SNEGSKA (reference sequence). V lost 7 bases, J lost 4 bases, and 5 bases stayed unmatched. The CDR3 covers 13 residues. Written as DNA, the CDR3 is TGCAGTGAACTAGCGGGGGCCGGAGAGACCCAGTACTTC. It yields the protein CSELAGAGETQYF.

This clonotype showed up many times. The gene calls are TRBV14 and TRBJ1-1; D gene uncertain. The germline gives CDR1 SGHDN, CDR2 FVKESK. Trimming cost V 1 base and J 1 base, with 4 bases left between them. The CDR3 covers 13 residues. The CDR3 loop reads CASSQVQNTEAFF. The CDR3, as DNA: TGTGCCAGCAGCCAAGTACAGAACACTGAAGCTTTCTTT.

The CDR3 loop reads CASSRSGGATYEQYF. As DNA, the CDR3 is TGTGCCAGCAGCCGTAGCGGGGGGGCTACATACGAGCAGTACTTC. V usage is TRBV7-2 and J usage is TRBJ2-7; 11 positions agree with TRBD2. Germline V gene data show CDR1 as SGHTA and CDR2 as FQGNSA. The length of the CDR3 is 15 residues. Trimming removed 5 bases from V and 4 bases from J; junction bases left unmatched: 7.

Points on this clonotype: Possible read error: a much larger clone is one base away. The final CDR3 position lacks the conserved phenylalanine or tryptophan, pointing to a likely read error. The genes are TRBV11-2 and TRBJ2-7; possible D gene TRBD1, 5 bases. The germline V gene has CDR1 SGHAT and CDR2 FQNNGV. The CDR3 covers 15 residues. The CDR3 bases are TGCGCCAGCAGCCAAGGCGAAGGGCAGGGCGGCGAGCAGTACTAC. Translated, it gives CASSQGEGQGGEQYY.

The chain joins TRBV20-1 to TRBJ2-2; TRBD1 is a possible D gene (5 bases). The V and J ends lost 8 bases and 1 base respectively, with 11 bases between them. Germline assignment: CDR1 DFQATT and CDR2 SNEGSKA (reference sequence). The CDR3 is 13 amino acids. The CDR3 spells CSTLQENTGELFF. The CDR3 bases are TGCAGTACGTTACAGGAGAACACCGGGGAGCTGTTTTTT.

This clonotype was detected ten times or more. The chain has TRBV12-5 and TRBJ1-1, with 9 bases that match TRBD1. The V segment lost 0 bases and the J segment 4 bases; nucleotides outside the gene matches: 6. Germline CDR1 and CDR2: LGHNT and FRNRAP. CDR3 length: 16 residues. CDR3 in amino acids: CASGLVLGTGFTEAFF. CDR3 sequence (DNA): TGTGCTAGTGGTTTGGTCTTGGGGACAGGGTTCACTGAAGCTTTCTTT.